The entry below describes one T cell receptor (beta chain). The target antigen is unknown. The read halts 3 residues ahead of the CDR3 end, with the missing end drawn from the germline J gene. This CDR3 comprises 15 residues. With V trimmed by 5 bases and J by 4 bases, 4 bases remained unmatched. Germline CDR1 and CDR2: SGHRS and YFSETQ. Sequencing input was equivalent genomic DNA from CVID and controls. Generated by immunoSEQ multiplex PCR, the TCRdb table keeps only in-frame clones and is missing some. Reported are 16,000 or so clones, none seen only once; the ten largest carry 12% to 15%. This record comes from a study of T cell clonality in common variable immunodeficiency. Study-level findings and limits: Fewer TCRbeta clones were shared among CVID subjects than controls. Fewer deletions and N-nucleotide insertions were reportedly seen in common variable immunodeficiency TCR beta sequences.

The TCR originated in a human donor with common variable immunodeficiency. V is TRBV5-1 and J is TRBJ2-7; 15 positions agree with TRBD2. The sample consisted of peripheral blood mononuclear cells. The CDR3 loop reads CASREGLAGGYEQYF. Partial CDR3 DNA: TGCGCCAGCAGGGAGGGACTAGCGGGGGGATACGAG.